Below, 23 T cell receptor beta chains from the same sample are listed, as sequenced in a study of blood T cell repertoires in COVID-19. Method: immunoSEQ multiplex PCR; TCRdb's copy keeps in-frame clones and lacks some. The data show fewer than 65,000 clones, about 85% seen once. The sample consisted of peripheral blood. The source is a man aged 60-69 years with acute or convalescent COVID-19.

The chain employs TRBV19 and TRBJ2-2, with D possibly being TRBD2 (5 bases). This CDR3 comprises 15 residues. V was clipped by 5 bases and J by 6 bases, with 16 bases between them. In germline, CDR1 is LNHDA, CDR2 SQIVND (reference sequence). Written as DNA, the CDR3 is TGTGCCAGTAGTTCCTCCGGTTGGGGAGCCGGGGAGCTGTTTTTT. Translated, it gives CASSSSGWGAGELFF.

V is TRBV6-2 or TRBV6-3 and J is TRBJ2-7, with TRBD2 matching over 8 bases. The CDR3 contains 17 residues. J lost 5 bases, V lost 6 bases, and 18 bases had no gene match. Germline loops: CDR1 MNHEY, CDR2 SVGEGT. DNA of the CDR3: TGTGCCAGCAGCCCTCATGAGGGGGTTAGCGGGGTCCACGAGCAGTACTTC. The encoded protein is CASSPHEGVSGVHEQYF.

The rearrangement uses TRBV10-3 and TRBJ1-1, with D possibly matching TRBD1 (6 bases). The ends were cut back, 1 base at V and 0 bases at J, with 6 bases in the middle. This CDR3 has 14 amino acids. Germline V gene sequence: CDR1 ENHRY, CDR2 SYGVKD. As DNA, the CDR3 is TGTGCCATCAGTGAGTGGGGGCTGAACACTGAAGCTTTCTTT. Translating it yields CAISEWGLNTEAFF.

This chain uses TRBV5-8 with TRBJ1-5; a possible D gene is TRBD1 (6 bases). The V and J ends lost 4 bases and 0 bases respectively, with 11 bases between them. Germline V lookup: CDR1 SGHTS, CDR2 YDEGEE. The CDR3 is 15 residues long. The CDR3, as DNA: TGTGCCAGCAGCCTAGGACAGTATAGCAATCAGCCCCAGCATTTT. It codes for CASSLGQYSNQPQHF.

The chain employs TRBV19 and TRBJ2-1; D not certain. V was trimmed by 2 bases and J by 2 bases, leaving 7 bases between them. This CDR3 has 14 amino acids. CDR1 LNHDA and CDR2 SQIVND come from the germline V gene (reference sequence). Written as DNA, the CDR3 is TGTGCCAGTAGTATACAGGTTACCTACAATGAGCAGTTCTTC. It yields the protein CASSIQVTYNEQFF.

The genes are TRBV30 and TRBJ2-5; 12 bases align to TRBD2. The CDR3 is 16 amino acids. Germline V gene data show CDR1 as GTSNPN and CDR2 as SVGIG (reference sequence). The junction had 10 bases not matched to a gene; V was cut back by 4 bases and J by 4 bases. CDR3: CAWITGLAGRGETQYF. Here the CDR3 DNA reads TGTGCCTGGATCACGGGACTAGCGGGTAGGGGAGAGACCCAGTACTTC.

The rearrangement uses TRBV12-3 or TRBV12-4 and TRBJ2-5, with D possibly TRBD1 on 6 matching bases. The CDR3 consists of 13 residues. Between the trimmed V and J ends, which lost 5 bases and 5 bases, there was a span of 12 bases. CDR3 DNA sequence: TGTGCCAGCAGTCAACCCAGGGGTGAGACCCAGTACTTC. Residues: CASSQPRGETQYF.

The chain is built from TRBV12-3 or TRBV12-4 and TRBJ1-2, with D unresolved. This CDR3 region has 13 residues. The V end was cut by 3 bases, the J end by 3 bases, with 8 bases between. The CDR3: CASSLTEDYGYTF. In nucleotides, the CDR3 is TGTGCCAGCAGTTTGACCGAGGACTATGGCTACACCTTC.

This clone was counted once. J is TRBJ2-7 and V is TRBV9; 8 bases agree with TRBD1. From germline, CDR1 is SGDLS and CDR2 YYNGEE. This CDR3 is built from 16 residues. V was pared by 0 bases and J by 6 bases, with 11 bases of the junction left unmatched. The CDR3 spells CASSVDPQGGRGEQYF. In DNA, the CDR3 is TGTGCCAGCAGCGTAGACCCACAGGGGGGAAGAGGCGAGCAGTACTTC.

The genes are TRBV5-1 and TRBJ2-5; the D gene is possibly TRBD2 (6 bases). V was cut by 1 base and J by 4 bases, with 14 bases left in between. Germline values: CDR1 SGHRS, CDR2 YFSETQ. CDR3 length equals 15 residues. The chain's CDR3 is CASSLNPGAPETQYF. The CDR3 nucleotides read TGCGCCAGCAGCTTGAATCCGGGAGCCCCAGAGACCCAGTACTTC.

This clone was found once. V gene TRBV28 combines with J gene TRBJ2-7; 9 bases are shared with TRBD2. The CDR3 extends over 14 amino acids. The germline V gene has CDR1 MDHEN and CDR2 SYDVKM. J lost 2 bases, V lost 7 bases, and 6 bases had no gene match. CDR3 bases: TGTGCCAGCACGCGCAGCGGGAGGACCTACGAGCAGTACTTC. It specifies CASTRSGRTYEQYF. The whole variable domain, filled in from reference TRBV28 and TRBJ2-7, reads DVKVTQSSRYLVKRTGEKVFLECVQDMDHENMFWYRQDPGLGLRLIYFSYDVKMKEKGDIPEGYSVSREKKERFSLILESASTNQTSMYLCASTRSGRTYEQYFGPGTRLTVT.

The sample holds one count of this clone. V usage is TRBV7-9 and J usage is TRBJ2-1; D not certain. The germline V gene encodes CDR1 SEHNR and CDR2 FQNEAQ (reference sequence). V was trimmed by 3 bases and J by 9 bases, leaving 12 bases between them. CDR3 size: 13 residues. The CDR3, as DNA: TGTGCCAGCAGCTTTGTCTCGAGCGTTGAGCAGTTCTTC. Translation: CASSFVSSVEQFF.

J is TRBJ2-5 and V is TRBV5-1, with 10 nucleotides matching TRBD1. The CDR3 runs to 14 residues. The V segment lost 5 bases and the J segment 3 bases; nucleotides outside the gene matches: 4. Germline CDR1 is SGHRS and CDR2 is YFSETQ. Here the CDR3 DNA reads TGCGCCAGCAGATCCGGGACAGGGGAAGAGACCCAGTACTTC. This encodes CASRSGTGEETQYF.

The CDR3 protein is CASSLATGGTEAFF. In DNA form, the CDR3 reads TGTGCCAGCAGCTTAGCAACAGGGGGCACTGAAGCTTTCTTT. The gene calls are TRBV7-2 and TRBJ1-1, with 8 positions matching TRBD1. In germline, CDR1 is SGHTA, CDR2 FQGNSA. After removal of 0 bases from V and 4 bases from J, the junction contained 1 base not matched to a gene. The CDR3 is made up of 14 amino acids.

The chain uses TRBV13 and TRBJ2-7, with D perhaps matching TRBD2 (6 bases). In germline, CDR1 is PRHDT, CDR2 FYEKMQ (reference sequence). The CDR3 length is 14 residues. The V end was cut by 1 base, the J end by 3 bases, with 10 bases between. CDR3 loop: CASSLESGSYEQYF. The CDR3 DNA sequence: TGTGCCAGCAGCTTAGAATCCGGGAGCTACGAGCAGTACTTC.

The chain employs TRBV19 and TRBJ2-3, with 9 positions matching TRBD2. Germline CDR1 and CDR2: LNHDA and SQIVND (reference sequence). V shed 4 bases and J 1 base; nucleotides not matched to a gene: 9. The CDR3 covers 17 residues. Written as DNA, the CDR3 is TGTGCCAGTAGTACTCTTCCGGGACTAGCAGGCACAGATACGCAGTATTTT. It specifies CASSTLPGLAGTDTQYF.

The chain is built from TRBV7-9 and TRBJ1-1, with D hard to call. The CDR3 is made up of 12 amino acids. V was clipped by 3 bases and J by 7 bases, with 9 bases between them. Germline V gene data show CDR1 as SEHNR and CDR2 as FQNEAQ (reference sequence). CDR3 nucleotides: TGTGCCAGCAGCTTGGTACGGGGTGAAGCTTTCTTT. It yields the protein CASSLVRGEAFF.

CDR3 region: CASSQETGLPGGYTF. As DNA, the CDR3 is TGCGCCAGCAGCCAAGAGACAGGGCTCCCCGGAGGCTACACCTTC. The V call is TRBV4-1, the J call TRBJ1-2; 7 positions match TRBD1. Germline loops: CDR1 MGHRA, CDR2 YSYEKL. The CDR3 length is 15 residues. After removal of 0 bases from V and 8 bases from J, the junction contained 9 bases not matched to a gene.

This clone was observed a single time. The chain joins TRBV6-1 to TRBJ2-1, with TRBD2 identical over 13 bases. CDR1 MNHNS and CDR2 SASEGT come from the germline V gene. V shed 4 bases, J shed 10 bases, and the junction held 10 bases outside the gene matches. The CDR3 spans 16 residues. CDR3 protein: CASSGLTSGRRPEQFF. The DNA of the CDR3 is TGTGCCAGCAGTGGCTTGACTAGCGGGAGGAGACCCGAGCAGTTCTTC.

The V call is TRBV19, the J call TRBJ1-4, with D possibly TRBD1 on 6 matching bases. V was cut by 7 bases and J by 8 bases, with 14 bases left in between. Germline values: CDR1 LNHDA, CDR2 SQIVND (reference sequence). This CDR3 has 13 amino acids. This CDR3 reads CASTSRGYEKLFF. The DNA of the CDR3 is TGTGCCAGTACCAGCAGGGGTTACGAAAAACTGTTTTTT.

The rearrangement uses TRBV18 and TRBJ2-3; D is ambiguous. The CDR3 is 11 amino acids. From germline, CDR1 is KGHSH and CDR2 LQKENI. V lost 2 bases, J lost 6 bases, and 3 bases lay in between. The CDR3 DNA reads as TGTGCCAGCTCACCAGCGGATACGCAGTATTTT. As protein: CASSPADTQYF.

This chain uses TRBV5-4 with TRBJ2-5, with D perhaps TRBD2 (7 bases). Per germline, CDR1 SGHNT and CDR2 YYREEE (reference sequence). This CDR3 contains 15 residues. V gave up 6 bases and J gave up 4 bases, with 19 bases separating them. The CDR3 sequence is CASTPGGGGTETQYF. The CDR3, as DNA: TGTGCCAGCACCCCGGGAGGAGGGGGGACAGAGACCCAGTACTTC.

The chain recombines TRBV18 with TRBJ2-7; 10 nucleotides agree with TRBD2. The CDR3 extends over 17 amino acids. Trimming removed 2 bases from V and 1 base from J; junction bases left unmatched: 8. CDR1 is KGHSH and CDR2 is LQKENI in the germline V gene. The CDR3 DNA follows: TGTGCCAGCTCACCAATAGTACAGCGGGAGGGGTCCTACGAGCAGTACTTC. Protein sequence: CASSPIVQREGSYEQYF.